The 25 T cell receptor beta chains given below trace back to one sample, sequenced in a study of shared clonotypes between healthy human individuals. Clones were read by immunoSEQ multiplex PCR, and TCRdb kept only the in-frame ones, dropping some. The repertoire holds about 2 million clones, 90% to 95% seen once, with roughly 0.13% in the top ten. The material sequenced was naive CD4+ T cells sorted from blood. Specified subset: CD45RA+ positively selected. These receptors were obtained from a young man in good health.

This clone was found once. The rearrangement joins TRBV10-3 to TRBJ1-1; 7 positions agree with TRBD1. This CDR3 comprises 16 residues. Germline CDR1 reads ENHRY; CDR2 reads SYGVKD. Germline trimming cut 3 bases from V and 0 bases from J; bases unmatched to any gene: 7. The CDR3 sequence: CAISDQGGNMNTEAFF. CDR3 nucleotides: TGTGCCATCAGTGATCAGGGGGGGAATATGAACACTGAAGCTTTCTTT.

The CDR3 region has the DNA TGTGCCAGCAGCTTAGGTTCGCAGACAGATACGCAGTATTTT. The encoded protein is CASSLGSQTDTQYF. The chain employs TRBV7-9 and TRBJ2-3; D is unresolved. The V end lost 1 base, the J end lost 3 bases, and 8 bases lay between the germline ends. The CDR3 consists of 14 residues. Germline V lookup: CDR1 SEHNR, CDR2 FQNEAQ (reference sequence).

This clone was seen a single time. The chain carries TRBV5-4 and TRBJ1-2; 10 nucleotides line up with TRBD1. The V segment lost 4 bases and the J segment 1 base; nucleotides outside the gene matches: 7. The CDR3 is 16 amino acids. Germline V gene data show CDR1 as SGHNT and CDR2 as YYREEE (reference sequence). The CDR3 protein is CASSHGQGVVNYGYTF. The CDR3 nucleotides are TGTGCCAGCAGCCACGGACAGGGGGTAGTTAACTATGGCTACACCTTC.

The J gene is TRBJ2-2, the V gene TRBV7-2, with 11 nucleotides matching TRBD2. Looked up from germline, CDR1 is SGHTA and CDR2 is FQGNSA. The CDR3 length is 17 residues. Trimming took 1 base from V and 4 from J; bases not matched to a gene: 5. CDR3 in amino acids: CASSLVGTSGGTGELFF. In DNA, the CDR3 is TGTGCCAGCAGCTTAGTAGGGACTAGCGGCGGCACCGGGGAGCTGTTTTTT.

The rearrangement joins TRBV7-5 to TRBJ1-5; TRBD1, as called in the table, went unchecked against the DNA. TRBV7-5 is a listed pseudogene. The CDR3 loop spans 15 amino acids. CDR3 nucleotide sequence: TGTGCCAGCAGCAAATACAGGGGTAGCAATCAGCCCCAGCATTTT. This encodes CASSKYRGSNQPQHF.

Points on this clone: The same CDR3 arises from other DNA sequences in this sample as well. The V call is TRBV2, the J call TRBJ1-3; possible D gene TRBD1, 5 bases. The germline gives CDR1 SNHLY, CDR2 FYNNEI. The CDR3 has 14 residues. Trimming removed 3 bases at V and 1 base at J, with 7 bases between. CDR3 region: CASSDRVSGNTIYF. CDR3 sequence (DNA): TGTGCCAGCAGTGACAGGGTTTCTGGAAACACCATATATTTT.

This clone has only a few counts. CDR3 region: CASSSAGGYGYTF. CDR3 sequence (DNA): TGTGCCAGCAGCTCGGCCGGGGGCTATGGCTACACCTTC. The V gene is TRBV7-9, the J gene TRBJ1-2; D might be TRBD1 (5 bases). V was trimmed by 4 bases and J by 4 bases, leaving 10 bases between them. The CDR3 contains 13 residues. Germline V gives CDR1 SEHNR, CDR2 FQNEAQ (reference sequence).

This clone was counted a single time. The V and J genes are TRBV13 and TRBJ2-7; 9 bases are a match to TRBD1. Trimming took 4 bases from V and 2 from J; bases not matched to a gene: 6. This CDR3 has 15 amino acids. Germline-derived CDR1 and CDR2 are PRHDT and FYEKMQ (reference sequence). The CDR3 DNA sequence: TGTGCCAGCAGCTCCACCGGGACAGGGACCTACGAGCAGTACTTC. Amino acid sequence: CASSSTGTGTYEQYF.

This clone was detected only once. This chain connects TRBV4-1 to TRBJ1-5; D gene uncertain. V dropped 0 bases and J dropped 0 bases, with 12 bases sitting between them. The germline gives CDR1 MGHRA, CDR2 YSYEKL. This CDR3 is 17 amino acids long. The CDR3 region has the DNA TGCGCCAGCAGCCAAGACTTCCCGCCGTATAGCAATCAGCCCCAGCATTTT. It codes for CASSQDFPPYSNQPQHF.

V and J are TRBV10-1 and TRBJ2-3; 8 bases are shared with TRBD2. The trim removed 3 bases at V and 1 base at J, leaving 6 bases unmatched. Germline V gene data show CDR1 as WNHNN and CDR2 as SYGVQD (reference sequence). This CDR3 region has 16 residues. The CDR3 DNA reads TGCGCCAGCAGTGACCGTAGCGGGACTGGCACAGATACGCAGTATTTT. The encoded protein is CASSDRSGTGTDTQYF.

This chain links TRBV5-1 with TRBJ1-1; 9 bases fit TRBD1. The CDR3 consists of 14 residues. The germline gives CDR1 SGHRS, CDR2 YFSETQ. V trimming: 0 bases; J trimming: 10 bases; junction bases outside the gene matches: 7. The CDR3: CASSLDGTGTTAFF. For the CDR3, the DNA is TGCGCCAGCAGCTTGGATGGGACAGGGACCACAGCTTTCTTT.

V and J are TRBV7-9 and TRBJ1-1, with 8 nucleotides matching TRBD1. V dropped 2 bases and J dropped 4; count of bases not matched to a gene: 12. The CDR3 runs 17 residues. Germline assignment: CDR1 SEHNR and CDR2 FQNEAQ (reference sequence). Here the CDR3 DNA reads TGTGCCAGCAGCTTACCAGCGTCAGGGGGCGCGGTCACTGAAGCTTTCTTT. This gives the protein CASSLPASGGAVTEAFF.

This chain links TRBV11-2 with TRBJ2-4, with a possible D match to TRBD2 (6 bases). The CDR3 is made up of 15 amino acids. Germline V CDR1 and CDR2: SGHAT, FQNNGV. V gave up 5 bases and J gave up 0 bases, with 11 bases separating them. CDR3 DNA sequence: TGTGCCAGCAGCGAGCAGGGACTAGCCAAAAACATTCAGTACTTC. Translated: CASSEQGLAKNIQYF.

This chain uses TRBV11-2 with TRBJ1-5; TRBD1 agrees at 8 bases. The CDR3 has 14 amino acids. V lost 3 bases, J lost 6 bases, and 4 bases stayed unmatched. CDR1 and CDR2 (germline): SGHAT, FQNNGV. The DNA of the CDR3 is TGTGCCAGCAGCTTGGGACAGGTAACTCAGCCCCAGCATTTT. Translating gives CASSLGQVTQPQHF. The variable domain in full, with the rest retrieved from reference TRBV11-2 and TRBJ1-5, is EAGVAQSPRYKIIEKRQSVAFWCNPISGHATLYWYQQILGQGPKLLIQFQNNGVVDDSQLPKDRFSAERLKGVDSTLKIQPAKLEDSAVYLCASSLGQVTQPQHFGDGTRLSIL.

This rearrangement joins TRBV11-2 to TRBJ2-3, with a tentative D call TRBD1 (6 bases). The CDR3 is made up of 15 amino acids. Per the germline V gene, CDR1 is SGHAT and CDR2 is FQNNGV. V gave up 0 bases and J gave up 4 bases, with 11 bases separating them. CDR3 loop: CASSLEGGGADTQYF. For the CDR3, the DNA is TGTGCCAGCAGCTTAGAAGGGGGTGGCGCAGATACGCAGTATTTT.

V gene TRBV7-9 combines with J gene TRBJ2-2; D tentatively reads TRBD1 or TRBD2 (5 bases each). V shed 5 bases and J shed 4 bases, with 11 bases lying between them. The V gene's germline CDR1 is SEHNR and CDR2 FQNEAQ (reference sequence). The CDR3 is 14 residues long. The CDR3: CASSLQAGTGELFF. CDR3 DNA: TGTGCCAGCAGCCTACAGGCGGGCACCGGGGAGCTGTTTTTT.

This chain joins TRBV5-1 and TRBJ2-7; 9 nucleotides align to TRBD2. After removal of 5 bases from V and 2 bases from J, the junction contained 11 bases not matched to a gene. Germline V gene lookup returns CDR1 SGHRS and CDR2 YFSETQ. The CDR3 length is 16 residues. The CDR3 reads CASRLTTGTSTYEQYF. Here the CDR3 DNA reads TGCGCCAGCAGGTTGACTACCGGGACTAGCACCTACGAGCAGTACTTC.

The V and J genes are TRBV29-1 and TRBJ2-1, with 8 positions matching TRBD2. Germline CDR1 SQVTM, CDR2 ANQGSEA. The ends lost 4 bases at V and 0 bases at J; junction bases unmatched: 11. This CDR3 contains 17 residues. The CDR3 bases are TGCAGCGTTGTTTCCCCTGGAGGACTAGCCTCCTACAATGAGCAGTTCTTC. This translates into CSVVSPGGLASYNEQFF.

V and J are TRBV5-1 and TRBJ2-5; D is ambiguous. Germline loops: CDR1 SGHRS, CDR2 YFSETQ. Trimming removed 0 bases from V and 5 bases from J, with 8 bases in between. The CDR3 runs 13 residues. The CDR3 coding sequence is TGCGCCAGCAGCTTGGACTTTCGGGAGACCCAGTACTTC. Encoded protein: CASSLDFRETQYF.

With respect to this clone: Other DNA sequences of this sample code for an identical CDR3. The rearrangement uses TRBV5-1 and TRBJ2-3; 12 bases align to TRBD2. The CDR3 covers 16 residues. The germline V gene encodes CDR1 SGHRS and CDR2 YFSETQ. V gave up 3 bases and J gave up 4 bases; unmatched junction bases: 6. The CDR3, as DNA: TGCGCCAGCAGCTCCGGACTAGCGGGGAGGGCAGATACGCAGTATTTT. Its translation: CASSSGLAGRADTQYF.

The rearrangement uses TRBV11-3 and TRBJ2-7; the match to TRBD2 covers 7 bases. CDR1 is SGHNT and CDR2 is YENEEA in the germline V gene. CDR3 size: 14 residues. The trim removed 1 base at V and 6 bases at J, leaving 6 bases unmatched. The CDR3 reads CASSLGGGSSEQYF. CDR3 DNA: TGTGCCAGCAGCTTAGGCGGCGGGAGCTCCGAGCAGTACTTC.

This sequence joins TRBV27 and TRBJ1-1; TRBD1 matches 7 bases. CDR1 MNHEY and CDR2 SMNVEV come from the germline V gene (reference sequence). Unmatched junction bases numbered 10, after V lost 2 bases and J lost 7 bases. CDR3 length equals 15 residues. The chain's CDR3 is CASSLGQAPTVEAFF. The CDR3 DNA reads TGTGCCAGCAGTTTAGGACAGGCCCCAACCGTTGAAGCTTTCTTT.

The chain uses TRBV7-6 and TRBJ1-2, with D maybe TRBD1 (6 bases). This CDR3 spans 12 amino acids. Per the germline V gene, CDR1 is SGHVS and CDR2 is FNYEAQ. Trimming cost V 5 bases and J 7 bases, with 11 bases left between them. The CDR3 protein is CASSSRGLGYTF. CDR3 coding DNA: TGTGCCAGCAGCAGCAGGGGTCTTGGCTACACCTTC.

This chain joins TRBV7-2 and TRBJ2-3; D is possibly TRBD2 (6 bases). Trimming took off 8 bases at V and 6 bases at J, with 21 bases between the two ends. The germline V gene has CDR1 SGHTA and CDR2 FQGNSA. The CDR3 sequence is 15 residues long. CDR3 nucleotide sequence: TGTGCCAGCCGCACGCAGGGCCTCGGGGGTGATACGCAGTATTTT. It specifies CASRTQGLGGDTQYF.

The rearrangement joins TRBV5-8 to TRBJ2-7; 8 nucleotides match TRBD2. Looked up from germline, CDR1 is SGHTS and CDR2 is YDEGEE. This CDR3 is 17 amino acids long. The ends lost 1 base at V and 5 bases at J; junction bases unmatched: 14. The CDR3 bases are TGTGCCAGCAGCTTGTATCCAGCGGGAGCTGGTGGAAACGAGCAGTACTTC. Residues: CASSLYPAGAGGNEQYF. The variable domain in full, completed from reference TRBV5-8 and TRBJ2-7, reads EAGVTQSPTHLIKTRGQQATLRCSPISGHTSVYWYQQALGLGLQFLLWYDEGEERNRGNFPPRFSGRQFPNYSSELNVNALELEDSALYLCASSLYPAGAGGNEQYFGPGTRLTVT.